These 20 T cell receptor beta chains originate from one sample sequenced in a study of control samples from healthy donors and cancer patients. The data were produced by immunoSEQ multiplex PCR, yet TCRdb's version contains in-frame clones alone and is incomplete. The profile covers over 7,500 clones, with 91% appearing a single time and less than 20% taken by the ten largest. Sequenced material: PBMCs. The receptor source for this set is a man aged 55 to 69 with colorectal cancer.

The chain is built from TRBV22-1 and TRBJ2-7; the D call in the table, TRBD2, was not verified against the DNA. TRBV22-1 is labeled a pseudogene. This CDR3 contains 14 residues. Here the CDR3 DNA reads TGTCCTGGGAGAGGAGGGGCCCTCCGCTACGAGCAGTACTTC. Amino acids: CPGRGGALRYEQYF.

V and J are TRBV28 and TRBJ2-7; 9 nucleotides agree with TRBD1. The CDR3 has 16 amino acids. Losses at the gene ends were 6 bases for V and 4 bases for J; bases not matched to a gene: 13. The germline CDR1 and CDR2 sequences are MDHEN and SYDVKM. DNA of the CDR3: TGTGCCAGCAGGAGAACGACCGGGACAGGGTTTTACGAGCAGTACTTC. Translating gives CASRRTTGTGFYEQYF.

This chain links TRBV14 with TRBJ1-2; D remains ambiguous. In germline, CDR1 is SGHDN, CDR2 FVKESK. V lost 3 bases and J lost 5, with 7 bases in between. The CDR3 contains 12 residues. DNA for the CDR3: TGTGCCAGCAGCCAGGGTCAATATGGCTACACCTTC. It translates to CASSQGQYGYTF.

The CDR3 reads CASSWSTGEQFF. As DNA, the CDR3 is TGTGCCAGCAGTTGGTCGACTGGAGAGCAGTTCTTC. The rearrangement links TRBV6-2 or TRBV6-3 to TRBJ2-1; no clear D gene. This CDR3 has 12 residues. Germline lookup yields CDR1 MNHEY and CDR2 SVGEGT. The ends were cut back, 4 bases at V and 10 bases at J, with 11 bases in the middle.

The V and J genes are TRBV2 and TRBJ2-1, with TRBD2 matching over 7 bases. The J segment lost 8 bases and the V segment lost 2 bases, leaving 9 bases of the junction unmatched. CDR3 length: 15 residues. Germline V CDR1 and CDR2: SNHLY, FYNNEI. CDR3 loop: CASSEYLSSGDEQFF. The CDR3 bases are TGTGCCAGCAGTGAATATCTGTCTAGCGGTGATGAGCAGTTCTTC.

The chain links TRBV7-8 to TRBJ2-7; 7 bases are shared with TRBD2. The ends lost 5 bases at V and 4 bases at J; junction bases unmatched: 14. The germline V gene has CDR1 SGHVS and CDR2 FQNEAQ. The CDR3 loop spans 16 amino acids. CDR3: CASSNRPSSGPYEQYF. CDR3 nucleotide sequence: TGTGCCAGCAGCAACCGTCCCTCTAGCGGACCGTACGAGCAGTACTTC.

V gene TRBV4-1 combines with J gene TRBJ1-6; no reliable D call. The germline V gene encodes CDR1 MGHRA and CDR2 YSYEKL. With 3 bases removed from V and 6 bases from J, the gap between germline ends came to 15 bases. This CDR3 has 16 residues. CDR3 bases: TGCGCCAGCAGCCAGGCCCCCGGAGATTTTAATTCACCCCTCCACTTT. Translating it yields CASSQAPGDFNSPLHF.

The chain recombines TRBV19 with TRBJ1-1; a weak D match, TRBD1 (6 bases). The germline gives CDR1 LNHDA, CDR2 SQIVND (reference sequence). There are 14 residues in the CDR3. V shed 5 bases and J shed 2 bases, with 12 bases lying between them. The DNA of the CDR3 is TGTGCCAGTAGTTCTTCGACAGGTAACACTGAAGCTTTCTTT. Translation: CASSSSTGNTEAFF.

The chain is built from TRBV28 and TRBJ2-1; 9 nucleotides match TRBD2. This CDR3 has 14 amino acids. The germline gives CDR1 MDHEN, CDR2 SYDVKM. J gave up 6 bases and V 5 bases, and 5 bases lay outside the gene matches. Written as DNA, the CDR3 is TGTGCCAGCAGTGGGCTAGCGGGGATCAATGAGCAGTTCTTC. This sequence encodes CASSGLAGINEQFF.

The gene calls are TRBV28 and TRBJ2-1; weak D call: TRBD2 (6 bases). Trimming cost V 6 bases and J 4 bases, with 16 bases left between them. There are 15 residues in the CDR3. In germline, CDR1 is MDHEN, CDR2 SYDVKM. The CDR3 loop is CASRAGLSLYNEQFF. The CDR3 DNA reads TGTGCCAGCAGGGCGGGGCTATCCCTATACAATGAGCAGTTCTTC.

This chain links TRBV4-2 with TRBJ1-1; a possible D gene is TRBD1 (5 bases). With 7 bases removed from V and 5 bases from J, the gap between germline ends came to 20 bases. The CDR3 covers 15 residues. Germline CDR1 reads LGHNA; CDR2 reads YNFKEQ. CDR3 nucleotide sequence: TGTGCCAGCATTCCCTGGAGGGGCTCGGGGACTGAAGCTTTCTTT. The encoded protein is CASIPWRGSGTEAFF.

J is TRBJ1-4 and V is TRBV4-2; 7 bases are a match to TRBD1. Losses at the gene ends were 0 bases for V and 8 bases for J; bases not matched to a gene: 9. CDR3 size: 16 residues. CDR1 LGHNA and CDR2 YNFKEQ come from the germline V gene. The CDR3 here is CASSQDGQGVWEKLFF. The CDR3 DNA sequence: TGTGCCAGCAGCCAAGATGGGCAGGGGGTATGGGAAAAACTGTTTTTT.

In DNA form, the CDR3 reads TGCAGCGTAATAATCAGGGGAGGTATGGGCTACACCTTC. Its translation: CSVIIRGGMGYTF. The J gene is TRBJ1-2, the V gene TRBV29-1; maybe TRBD1 (6 bases). The CDR3 totals 13 residues. Per germline, CDR1 SQVTM and CDR2 ANQGSEA. The V gene lost 6 bases and the J gene lost 8 bases, with 19 bases spanning the gap.

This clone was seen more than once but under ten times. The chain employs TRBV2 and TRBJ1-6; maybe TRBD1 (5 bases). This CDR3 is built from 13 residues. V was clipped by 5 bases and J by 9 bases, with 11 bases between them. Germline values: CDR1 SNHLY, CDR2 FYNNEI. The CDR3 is CASSTLRGSPLHF. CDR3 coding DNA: TGTGCCAGCAGTACTCTGAGGGGTTCACCCCTCCACTTT.

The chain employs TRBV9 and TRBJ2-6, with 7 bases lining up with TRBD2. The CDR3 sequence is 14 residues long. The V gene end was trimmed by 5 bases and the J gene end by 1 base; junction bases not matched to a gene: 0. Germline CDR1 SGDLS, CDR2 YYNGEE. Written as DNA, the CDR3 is TGTGCCAGCAGGGGAGGGTCTGGGGCCAACGTCCTGACTTTC. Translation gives CASRGGSGANVLTF.

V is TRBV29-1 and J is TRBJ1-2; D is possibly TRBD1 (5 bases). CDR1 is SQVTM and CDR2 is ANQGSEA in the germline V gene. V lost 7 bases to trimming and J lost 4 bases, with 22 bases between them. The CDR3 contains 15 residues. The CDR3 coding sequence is TGCAGCGGATACCTAGCCGGGGGAGAGTCCTATGGCTACACCTTC. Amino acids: CSGYLAGGESYGYTF. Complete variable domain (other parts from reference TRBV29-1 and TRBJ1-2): SAVISQKPSRDICQRGTSLTIQCQVDSQVTMMFWYRQQPGQSLTLIATANQGSEATYESGFVIDKFPISRPNLTFSTLTVSNMSPEDSSIYLCSGYLAGGESYGYTFGSGTRLTVV.

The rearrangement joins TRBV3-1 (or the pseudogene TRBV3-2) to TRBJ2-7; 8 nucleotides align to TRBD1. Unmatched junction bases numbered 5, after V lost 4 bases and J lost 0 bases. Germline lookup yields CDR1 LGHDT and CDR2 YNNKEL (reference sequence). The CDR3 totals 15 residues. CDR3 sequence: CASSLGQGSSYEQYF. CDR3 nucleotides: TGTGCCAGCAGCCTTGGACAGGGAAGCTCCTACGAGCAGTACTTC.

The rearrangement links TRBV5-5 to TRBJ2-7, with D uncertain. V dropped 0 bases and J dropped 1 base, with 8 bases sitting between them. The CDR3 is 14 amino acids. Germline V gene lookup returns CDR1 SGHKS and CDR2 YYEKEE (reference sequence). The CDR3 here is CASSLGLISYEQYF. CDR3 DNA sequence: TGTGCCAGCAGCTTGGGGCTCATATCCTACGAGCAGTACTTC.

CDR3 region: CASSPHFSSGNTIYF. DNA of the CDR3: TGTGCCAGCAGCCCCCACTTCAGCTCTGGAAACACCATATATTTT. The chain links TRBV7-2 to TRBJ1-3, with D uncertain. The CDR3 loop spans 15 amino acids. V dropped 5 bases and J dropped 0 bases, with 11 bases sitting between them. Germline V gene sequence: CDR1 SGHTA, CDR2 FQGNSA.

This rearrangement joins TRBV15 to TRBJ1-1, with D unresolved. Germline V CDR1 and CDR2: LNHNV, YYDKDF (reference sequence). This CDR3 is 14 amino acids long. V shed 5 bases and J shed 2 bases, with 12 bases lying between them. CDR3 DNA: TGTGCCACCAGCGGACCCTGGGCAAACACTGAAGCTTTCTTT. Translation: CATSGPWANTEAFF.